Listed here are 10 T cell receptor beta chains from one sample, sequenced in a study of T cells in Graves' hyperthyroidism and ophthalmopathy. Regions amplified from RNA transcripts were the TCR beta CDR3 regions. First-round RT-PCR targeting the TCR CDR3 was performed with the HTBI primer set. TCRdb independently ran MiXCR on the multiplex PCR reads; one entry per CDR3 protein. The sample includes under 300,000 distinct CDR3 sequences, about 25% of them seen just once. Sample: blood. All receptors come from a man in his forties or fifties with Graves' hyperthyroidism that later progressed to Graves' ophthalmopathy.

In its sample, this clonotype was seen many times. This chain uses TRBV7-3 with TRBJ1-1; D not certain. Trimming took off 4 bases at V and 4 bases at J, with 10 bases between the two ends. Per germline, CDR1 SGHTA and CDR2 FQGTGA. The CDR3 length is 13 residues. The CDR3 sequence: CASSSQPGTEAFF. In nucleotides, the CDR3 is TGTGCCAGCAGCTCTCAACCAGGCACTGAAGCTTTCTTT.

This clonotype was seen repeatedly, ten times or more. V usage is TRBV4-2 and J usage is TRBJ2-5; weak D call: TRBD1 (5 bases). CDR1 is LGHNA and CDR2 is YNFKEQ in the germline V gene. The CDR3 has 13 residues. Trimming cost V 2 bases and J 5 bases, with 9 bases left between them. CDR3 in DNA: TGTGCCAGCAGCCAACAAAAGGGGGAGACCCAGTACTTC. It codes for CASSQQKGETQYF.

This clonotype appeared many times. Since a much larger clone is just one base distant, this may be a read error. The conserved final phenylalanine or tryptophan is absent from the CDR3, which likely points to a read error. V and J are TRBV2 and TRBJ2-7, with 12 positions matching TRBD1. Germline CDR1 SNHLY, CDR2 FYNNEI. Trimming removed 4 bases from V and 0 bases from J; junction bases left unmatched: 7. This CDR3 region has 17 residues. The CDR3 DNA reads as TGTGCCAGCAGTGGGGACAGGGGGCGCCTAAGCTCCTACGAGCAGTACCTC. This translates into CASSGDRGRLSSYEQYL.

Remarks on this clonotype: Compared with germline, one end of the junction differs, possibly owing to a read error. The CDR3 DNA reads as TGTGCCAGCAGTTGGGGGAGTCAGCCCCAGCGTTTC. Translating gives CASSWGSQPQRF. The rearrangement joins TRBV28 to TRBJ1-5, with D tentatively TRBD1 (5 bases). This CDR3 is 12 amino acids long. CDR1 is MDHEN, CDR2 SYDVKM, per germline.

This clonotype showed up many times. The chain is built from TRBV29-1 and TRBJ1-2; D perhaps matches TRBD1 (5 bases). The length of the CDR3 is 11 residues. Looked up from germline, CDR1 is SQVTM and CDR2 is ANQGSEA. The V end was cut by 4 bases, the J end by 4 bases, with 7 bases between. The CDR3 nucleotides are TGCAGCGTTGTGCAGGGCTATGGCTACACCTTC. This translates into CSVVQGYGYTF.

This clonotype has ten or more counts. This chain uses TRBV5-1 with TRBJ1-2; possible D gene TRBD1, 6 bases. The CDR3 has 13 residues. V gave up 0 bases and J gave up 10 bases, with 13 bases separating them. CDR1 and CDR2 from the germline V gene are SGHRS and YFSETQ. The CDR3 reads CASSLAGTTTYTF. CDR3 sequence (DNA): TGCGCCAGCAGCTTGGCCGGGACAACTACCTACACCTTC. The entire variable domain, with the rest obtained from reference TRBV5-1 and TRBJ1-2, is as follows: KAGVTQTPRYLIKTRGQQVTLSCSPISGHRSVSWYQQTPGQGLQFLFEYFSETQRNKGNFPGRFSGRQFSNSRSEMNVSTLELGDSALYLCASSLAGTTTYTFGSGTRLTVV.

This clonotype was detected many times. V usage is TRBV25-1 and J usage is TRBJ2-4; tentative D call: TRBD2 (5 bases). V was shortened by 4 bases and J by 1 base, with 8 bases between the two germline ends. The CDR3 sequence is 14 residues long. From germline, CDR1 is MGHDK and CDR2 SYGVNS. The CDR3 coding sequence is TGTGCCAGCAGTGGAGGGCAGGCCAAAAACATTCAGTACTTC. Its protein product is CASSGGQAKNIQYF.

This clonotype showed up many times. This chain joins TRBV27 and TRBJ2-5; 9 bases fit TRBD1. The CDR3 runs to 15 residues. Germline lookup yields CDR1 MNHEY and CDR2 SMNVEV (reference sequence). The V and J ends lost 5 bases and 0 bases, in that order; junction bases with no gene match: 4. The CDR3 loop reads CASSGQGKYQETQYF. DNA for the CDR3: TGTGCCAGCAGTGGACAGGGGAAGTACCAAGAGACCCAGTACTTC.

This clonotype was observed many times. The chain is built from TRBV12-3 or TRBV12-4 and TRBJ1-3, with 8 bases aligning to TRBD1. The CDR3 is 16 residues long. The ends lost 6 bases at V and 0 bases at J; junction bases unmatched: 7. Here the CDR3 reads CASRTTGGSSGNTIYF. CDR3 DNA sequence: TGTGCCAGCAGGACCACAGGGGGTAGCTCTGGAAACACCATATATTTT.

This clonotype was found many times. The J gene is TRBJ2-7, the V gene TRBV2; the match to TRBD1 covers 10 bases. The CDR3 has 14 amino acids. V shed 3 bases, J shed 5 bases, and the junction held 4 bases outside the gene matches. Germline V gene data show CDR1 as SNHLY and CDR2 as FYNNEI. The CDR3 nucleotides are TGTGCCAGCAGTGAGGACAGGGGGATGGACGAGCAGTACTTC. The encoded protein is CASSEDRGMDEQYF. Complete variable domain (other parts from reference TRBV2 and TRBJ2-7): EPEVTQTPSHQVTQMGQEVILRCVPISNHLYFYWYRQILGQKVEFLVSFYNNEISEKSEIFDDQFSVERPDGSNFTLKIRSTKLEDSAMYFCASSEDRGMDEQYFGPGTRLTVT.